The 6 T cell receptor beta chains given below trace back to one sample, sequenced in a study of T cell changes during pregnancy in multiple sclerosis. Measured with immunoSEQ multiplex PCR; TCRdb has only the in-frame clones, and not every one. The data show approximately 20,000 clones, with around 90% seen just once and roughly 0.7% held by the top ten. The specimen was CD4+ T cells from peripheral blood mononuclear cells, collected in the third trimester of pregnancy. The receptors here all came from a female donor with multiple sclerosis, enrolled in a pregnancy study.

V gene TRBV5-4 combines with J gene TRBJ1-1, with TRBD1 as a possible D gene (5 bases). The germline V and J ends were trimmed by 2 bases and 3 bases, with 5 bases remaining between them. There are 12 residues in the CDR3. From germline, CDR1 is SGHNT and CDR2 YYREEE (reference sequence). In nucleotides, the CDR3 is TGTGCCAGCAGCTTAGGGGACACTGAAGCTTTCTTT. Translating gives CASSLGDTEAFF.

The DNA of the CDR3 is TGTGCCAGTAGCCCCGTTGAGCCCCAGCATTTT. Translation: CASSPVEPQHF. The chain combines TRBV19 with TRBJ1-5; D not resolved. The length of the CDR3 is 11 residues. Germline assignment: CDR1 LNHDA and CDR2 SQIVND (reference sequence). V was cut by 6 bases and J by 8 bases, with 8 bases left in between.

V usage is TRBV7-9 and J usage is TRBJ2-7; perhaps TRBD2 as D (6 bases). V was shortened by 3 bases and J by 3 bases, with 18 bases between the two germline ends. The CDR3 contains 16 residues. Germline lookup yields CDR1 SEHNR and CDR2 FQNEAQ (reference sequence). The CDR3 reads CASSLSGRGSFYEQYF. Written as DNA, the CDR3 is TGTGCCAGCAGCTTGTCCGGGCGGGGATCCTTCTACGAGCAGTACTTC.

The genes are TRBV5-1 and TRBJ2-4; TRBD1 aligns across 11 bases. The CDR3 has 14 amino acids. CDR1 SGHRS and CDR2 YFSETQ come from the germline V gene. Germline trimming cut 4 bases from V and 6 bases from J; bases unmatched to any gene: 3. The CDR3 loop reads CASSPGQGGNIQYF. The CDR3 region has the DNA TGCGCCAGCAGCCCGGGACAGGGGGGAAACATTCAGTACTTC.

The V call is TRBV10-1, the J call TRBJ1-2, with 9 positions matching TRBD1. The CDR3 sequence is 15 residues long. V lost 5 bases, J lost 3 bases, and 7 bases stayed unmatched. CDR1 and CDR2 from the germline V gene are WNHNN and SYGVQD (reference sequence). The CDR3 reads CASSMRGQGYYGYTF. CDR3 sequence (DNA): TGCGCCAGCAGTATGAGGGGACAGGGATACTATGGCTACACCTTC.

This chain links TRBV7-3 with TRBJ2-2, with TRBD2 identical over 8 bases. Germline V gene data show CDR1 as SGHTA and CDR2 as FQGTGA. This CDR3 has 16 residues. V trimming: 7 bases; J trimming: 0 bases; junction bases outside the gene matches: 7. Here the CDR3 DNA reads TGTGCCAGCACCCTGTACGGGGGGGCGAACACCGGGGAGCTGTTTTTT. It codes for CASTLYGGANTGELFF.